This T cell receptor beta chain emerged from a study of T cell responses to AZD1222 COVID-19 vaccine. Details on this clone: What it binds is unknown.

V gave up 3 bases and J gave up 8 bases; unmatched junction bases: 6. CDR3 length: 13 residues. Study-level findings and limits: Two AZD1222 administrations were followed by greater Spike-specific TCR breadth and depth. Close to half of all spike-specific TCRs reportedly target regions of the variants that are unmutated. Most donors were white British and more were female, and clonal diversity was possibly underestimated.

Clones were sequenced by immunoSEQ multiplex PCR, and TCRdb holds only the in-frame ones, with some missing. The sample has 130,000 to 150,000 clones; approximately 85% are singletons. The sample consisted of peripheral blood, taken 28 days after the second dose of the MenACWY control vaccine. The receptor's source is an adult who received the MenACWY meningococcal vaccine as a control. This rearrangement joins TRBV12-3 or TRBV12-4 to TRBJ1-2; 7 bases are a match to TRBD1. The CDR3 nucleotides read TGTGCCAGCAGTTTCTCGCGACAGGGCGGCTACACCTTC. It translates to CASSFSRQGGYTF.